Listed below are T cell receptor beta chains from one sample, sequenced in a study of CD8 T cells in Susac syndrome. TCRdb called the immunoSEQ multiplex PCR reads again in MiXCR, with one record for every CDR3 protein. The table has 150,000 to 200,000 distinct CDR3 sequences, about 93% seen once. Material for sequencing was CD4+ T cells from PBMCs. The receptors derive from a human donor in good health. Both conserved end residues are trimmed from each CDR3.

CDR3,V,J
ASSPWGGETQY,TRBV28,TRBJ2-5
ASHRGQGIYEQY,TRBV2,TRBJ2-7
AISGEREDQETQY,TRBV10-3,TRBJ2-5
AWSVGSLQETQY,TRBV30,TRBJ2-5
ASSPSSYTDTQY,TRBV7-9,TRBJ2-3
ASSLGGSSEAF,TRBV4-2,TRBJ1-1
ASSAPGARSHEQY,TRBV9,TRBJ2-7
ASSLGMLRRNYGYT,TRBV7-8,TRBJ1-2
ASSYGDSSYNEQF,TRBV6-6,TRBJ2-1
ASSLLGTPEMNTEAF,TRBV11-2,TRBJ1-1
SVVRGFATDTQY,TRBV29-1,TRBJ2-3
ASSSSGRETQY,TRBV2,TRBJ2-5
ASSQDHVGSTEAF,TRBV3-1,TRBJ1-1
ASSRDRPQETQY,TRBV12-3/TRBV12-4,TRBJ2-5
ATRDKDSYGYT,TRBV24-1,TRBJ1-2
ASSLGSGAYYNEQF,TRBV7-7,TRBJ2-1
ASSQTAYGYT,TRBV12-3/TRBV12-4,TRBJ1-2
ASSLSGFFYEQY,TRBV7-2,TRBJ2-7
SAHRMNTEAF,TRBV29-1,TRBJ1-1
AWRTGPHGYT,TRBV30,TRBJ1-2
ASSLTSGSNTGELF,TRBV3-1,TRBJ2-2
ASSLPAFRNEQF,TRBV5-6,TRBJ2-1
ASTSGGELF,TRBV10-3,TRBJ2-2
ASSASGGSTDTQY,TRBV9,TRBJ2-3
ASSQGGPQY,TRBV14,TRBJ2-7
ATSRDSGFGETQY,TRBV15,TRBJ2-5
ASSYRTGEVSQY,TRBV5-1,TRBJ2-7
ASSQTGITQY,TRBV3-1,TRBJ2-3
ASSQEGPQPQH,TRBV7-9,TRBJ1-5
ASERDTSYQPQH,TRBV2,TRBJ1-5
ASSESGRAF,TRBV25-1,TRBJ1-1
SVRGQGGSNEQF,TRBV29-1,TRBJ2-1
ASSSRQGDEQY,TRBV5-1,TRBJ2-7
ASSLGGEAGELF,TRBV7-6,TRBJ2-2
SARAGDTEAF,TRBV20-1,TRBJ1-1
ASSLEGGLSTDTQY,TRBV5-1,TRBJ2-3
SARAPGGANTGELF,TRBV20-1,TRBJ2-2
ASSQGRGGALGYT,TRBV3-1,TRBJ1-2
ASSLLGQGVNEQF,TRBV12-3/TRBV12-4,TRBJ2-1
SARPGTHSGYT,TRBV20-1,TRBJ1-2
ASSGRGTGELF,TRBV25-1,TRBJ2-2
ASSSYGEEKLF,TRBV5-1,TRBJ1-4
ASSESAVSEQY,TRBV9,TRBJ2-7
ASSLTGYETQY,TRBV12-3/TRBV12-4,TRBJ2-5
ASGDPLTTQY,TRBV25-1,TRBJ2-5
SGGETGTEAF,TRBV29-1,TRBJ1-1
ASSVGWGGILETQY,TRBV9,TRBJ2-5
ASSQDRAGVNSPLH,TRBV4-2,TRBJ1-6
ASYQGIGEQY,TRBV28,TRBJ2-7
ASSQDHLADGQETQY,TRBV3-1,TRBJ2-5
ASSPSNSNQPQH,TRBV18,TRBJ1-5
ATSRGSVGGGSYNEQF,TRBV15,TRBJ2-1
ASSFRWGQNTEAF,TRBV27,TRBJ1-1
ASSESWANTEAF,TRBV4-3,TRBJ1-1